This T cell receptor beta chain was captured by sequencing in a study of vaccination and CD4 T cells after COVID-19. Germline V gives CDR1 SEHNR, CDR2 FQNEAQ (reference sequence). V shed 5 bases and J shed 7 bases, with 17 bases lying between them. The CDR3 covers 15 residues. Sequenced with the Oncomine TCR Beta short-read assay was DNA taken from cultured CD4+ T cells. TCRdb independently ran MiXCR on the PCR reads; one entry per CDR3 protein. This sample carries 9,000 to 13,000 distinct CDR3 sequences, roughly 41% of them seen once, and the ten largest clones take roughly 12%. This clonotype was found a few times. Its antigen is currently unknown. Treatment given: approximately 10-day PBMC culture with coronavirus spike peptide pools or control peptides (ViraFEST assay).

The material sequenced was CD4+ T cells from blood, cultured in vitro, taken after SARS-CoV-2 vaccination. The source of this sequence is a human donor who had recovered from COVID-19. This sequence joins TRBV7-9 and TRBJ2-2, with D tentatively TRBD1 (6 bases). Written as DNA, the CDR3 is TGTGCCAGCAGCCAAACCGGGACAAAGATCGGGGAGCTGTTTTTT. Its translation is CASSQTGTKIGELFF.